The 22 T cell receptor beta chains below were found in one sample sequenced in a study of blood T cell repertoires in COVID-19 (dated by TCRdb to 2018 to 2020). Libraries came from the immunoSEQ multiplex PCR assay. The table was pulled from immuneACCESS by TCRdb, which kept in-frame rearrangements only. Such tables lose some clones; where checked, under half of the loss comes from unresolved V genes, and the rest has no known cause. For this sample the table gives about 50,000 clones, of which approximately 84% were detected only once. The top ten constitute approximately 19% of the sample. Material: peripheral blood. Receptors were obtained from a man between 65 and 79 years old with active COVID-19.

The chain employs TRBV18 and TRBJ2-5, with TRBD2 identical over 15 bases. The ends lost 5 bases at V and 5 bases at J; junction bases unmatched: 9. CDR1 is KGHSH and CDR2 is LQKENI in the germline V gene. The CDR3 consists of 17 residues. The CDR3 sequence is CASSFTGTSGRRETQYF. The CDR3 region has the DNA TGTGCCAGCTCATTCACCGGGACTAGCGGGAGGAGGGAGACCCAGTACTTC.

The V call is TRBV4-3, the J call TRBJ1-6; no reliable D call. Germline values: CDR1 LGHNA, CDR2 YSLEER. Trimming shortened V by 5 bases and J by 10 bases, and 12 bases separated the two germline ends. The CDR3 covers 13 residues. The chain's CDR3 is CASSRGLGSPLHF. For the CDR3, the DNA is TGCGCCAGCAGCAGAGGGTTGGGGTCACCCCTCCACTTT.

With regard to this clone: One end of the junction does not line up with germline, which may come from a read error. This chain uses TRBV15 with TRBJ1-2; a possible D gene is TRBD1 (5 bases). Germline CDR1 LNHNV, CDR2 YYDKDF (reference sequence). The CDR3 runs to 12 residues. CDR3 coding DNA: TGTGCCACCAGCGGGGCAAACTATGGCTACGCCTTC. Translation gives CATSGANYGYAF.

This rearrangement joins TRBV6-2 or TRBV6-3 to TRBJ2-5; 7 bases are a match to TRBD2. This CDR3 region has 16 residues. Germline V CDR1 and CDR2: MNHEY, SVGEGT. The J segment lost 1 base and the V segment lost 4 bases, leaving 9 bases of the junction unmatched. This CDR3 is CASSSPSAGSQETQYF. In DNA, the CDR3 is TGTGCCAGCAGTTCGCCTTCAGCGGGGTCCCAAGAGACCCAGTACTTC.

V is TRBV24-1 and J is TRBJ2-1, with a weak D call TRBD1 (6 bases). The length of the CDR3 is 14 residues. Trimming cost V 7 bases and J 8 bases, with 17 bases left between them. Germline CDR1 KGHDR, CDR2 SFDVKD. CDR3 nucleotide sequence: TGTGCCACCAGCAACCGGGACCCAGGGGATGAGCAGTTCTTC. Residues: CATSNRDPGDEQFF.

The CDR3, as DNA: TGTGCCAGCAGTTTACGGAACACCGGGGAGCTGTTTTTT. It translates to CASSLRNTGELFF. The rearrangement links TRBV12-3 or TRBV12-4 to TRBJ2-2, with unresolved D. The CDR3 runs 13 residues. V lost 2 bases and J lost 1, with 2 bases in between.

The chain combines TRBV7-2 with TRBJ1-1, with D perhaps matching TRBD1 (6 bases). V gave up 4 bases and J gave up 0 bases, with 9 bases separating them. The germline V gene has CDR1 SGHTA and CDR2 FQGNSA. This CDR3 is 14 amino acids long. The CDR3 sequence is CASSSQGVNTEAFF. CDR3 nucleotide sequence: TGTGCCAGCAGCTCACAGGGCGTGAACACTGAAGCTTTCTTT.

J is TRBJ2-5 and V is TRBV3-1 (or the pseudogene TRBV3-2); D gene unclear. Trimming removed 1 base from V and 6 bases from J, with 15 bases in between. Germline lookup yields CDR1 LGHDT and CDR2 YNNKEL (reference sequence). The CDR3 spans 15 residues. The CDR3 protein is CASSQAKESVKTQYF. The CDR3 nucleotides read TGTGCCAGCAGCCAAGCCAAGGAGTCGGTCAAGACCCAGTACTTC.

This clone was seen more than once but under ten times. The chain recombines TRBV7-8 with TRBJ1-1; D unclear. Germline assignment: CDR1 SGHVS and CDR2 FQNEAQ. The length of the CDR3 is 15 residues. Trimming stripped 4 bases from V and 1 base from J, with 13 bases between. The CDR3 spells CASSSRRFTNTEAFF. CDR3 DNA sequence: TGTGCCAGCAGCTCCAGGAGGTTTACGAACACTGAAGCTTTCTTT.

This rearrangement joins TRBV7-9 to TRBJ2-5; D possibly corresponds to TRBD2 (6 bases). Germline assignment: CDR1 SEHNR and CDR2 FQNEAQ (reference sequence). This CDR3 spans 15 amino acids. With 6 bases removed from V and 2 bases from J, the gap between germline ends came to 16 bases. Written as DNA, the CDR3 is TGTGCCAGCAGACCGCCGGGAGATCCTCAAGAGACCCAGTACTTC. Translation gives CASRPPGDPQETQYF.

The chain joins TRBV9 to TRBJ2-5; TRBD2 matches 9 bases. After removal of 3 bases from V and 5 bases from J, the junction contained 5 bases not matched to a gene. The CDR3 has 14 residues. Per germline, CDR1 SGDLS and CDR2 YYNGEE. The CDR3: CASSDGTSLETQYF. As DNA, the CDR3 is TGTGCCAGCAGCGACGGGACTAGCTTGGAGACCCAGTACTTC.

CDR3 coding DNA: TGCGCCAGCAGCTTCGGGAAAGTATCAGATACGCAGTATTTT. Translation: CASSFGKVSDTQYF. The genes are TRBV5-1 and TRBJ2-3, with TRBD2 as a possible D gene (5 bases). CDR1 and CDR2 (germline): SGHRS, YFSETQ. This CDR3 spans 14 amino acids. The ends were cut back, 2 bases at V and 4 bases at J, with 11 bases in the middle.

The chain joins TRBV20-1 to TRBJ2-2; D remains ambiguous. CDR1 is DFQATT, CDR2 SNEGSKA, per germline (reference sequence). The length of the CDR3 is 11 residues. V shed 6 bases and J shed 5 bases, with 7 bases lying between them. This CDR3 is CSAALTGELFF. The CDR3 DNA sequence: TGCAGTGCGGCCCTGACCGGGGAGCTGTTTTTT.

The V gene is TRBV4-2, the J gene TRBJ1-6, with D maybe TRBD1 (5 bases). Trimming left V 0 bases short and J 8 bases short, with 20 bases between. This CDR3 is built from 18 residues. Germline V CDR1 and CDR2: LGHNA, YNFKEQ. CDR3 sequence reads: CASSQDSGGGQGYSPLHF. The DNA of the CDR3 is TGTGCCAGCAGCCAAGATTCGGGCGGAGGGCAGGGATATTCACCCCTCCACTTT.

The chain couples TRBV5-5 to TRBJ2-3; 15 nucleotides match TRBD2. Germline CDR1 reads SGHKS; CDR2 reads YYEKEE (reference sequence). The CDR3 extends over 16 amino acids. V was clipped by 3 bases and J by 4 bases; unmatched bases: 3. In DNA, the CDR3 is TGTGCCAGCAGCTGGGGACTAGCGGGAGGCGCAGATACGCAGTATTTT. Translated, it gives CASSWGLAGGADTQYF.

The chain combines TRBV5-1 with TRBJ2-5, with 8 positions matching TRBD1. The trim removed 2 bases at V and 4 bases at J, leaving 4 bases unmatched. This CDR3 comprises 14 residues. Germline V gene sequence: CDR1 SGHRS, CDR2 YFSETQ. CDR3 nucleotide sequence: TGCGCCAGCAGCTTTGGACAGGGTAGAGAGACCCAGTACTTC. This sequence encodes CASSFGQGRETQYF.

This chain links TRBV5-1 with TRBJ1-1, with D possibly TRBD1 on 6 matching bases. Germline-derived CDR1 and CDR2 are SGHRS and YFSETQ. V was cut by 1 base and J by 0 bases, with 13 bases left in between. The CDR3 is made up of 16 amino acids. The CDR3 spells CASSLSQGPMNTEAFF. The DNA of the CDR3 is TGCGCCAGCAGCTTGAGTCAGGGGCCTATGAACACTGAAGCTTTCTTT. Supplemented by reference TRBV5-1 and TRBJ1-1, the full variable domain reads KAGVTQTPRYLIKTRGQQVTLSCSPISGHRSVSWYQQTPGQGLQFLFEYFSETQRNKGNFPGRFSGRQFSNSRSEMNVSTLELGDSALYLCASSLSQGPMNTEAFFGQGTRLTVV.

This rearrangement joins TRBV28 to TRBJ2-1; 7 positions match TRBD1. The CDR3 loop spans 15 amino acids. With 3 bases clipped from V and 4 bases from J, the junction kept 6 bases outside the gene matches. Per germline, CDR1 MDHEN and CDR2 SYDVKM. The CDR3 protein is CASSFGRGQYNEQFF. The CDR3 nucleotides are TGTGCCAGCAGTTTTGGAAGGGGGCAATACAATGAGCAGTTCTTC.

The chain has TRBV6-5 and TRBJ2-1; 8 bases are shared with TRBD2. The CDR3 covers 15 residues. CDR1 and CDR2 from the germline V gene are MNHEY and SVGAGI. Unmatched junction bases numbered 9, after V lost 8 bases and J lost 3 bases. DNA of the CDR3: TGTGCCAGCCGTCCAGCGGGAGCAAACTACAATGAGCAGTTCTTC. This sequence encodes CASRPAGANYNEQFF.

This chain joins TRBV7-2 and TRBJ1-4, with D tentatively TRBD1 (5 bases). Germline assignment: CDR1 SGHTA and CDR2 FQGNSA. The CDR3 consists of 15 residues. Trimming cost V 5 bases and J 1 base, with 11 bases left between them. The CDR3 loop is CASSPDSGTNEKLFF. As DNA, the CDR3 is TGTGCCAGCAGCCCCGACAGTGGAACTAATGAAAAACTGTTTTTT.

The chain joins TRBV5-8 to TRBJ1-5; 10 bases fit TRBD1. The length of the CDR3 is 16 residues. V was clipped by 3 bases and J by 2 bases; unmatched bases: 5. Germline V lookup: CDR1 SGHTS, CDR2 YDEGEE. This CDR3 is CASSSRTGGGNQPQHF. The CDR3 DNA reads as TGTGCCAGCAGCTCGAGGACAGGGGGTGGCAATCAGCCCCAGCATTTT.

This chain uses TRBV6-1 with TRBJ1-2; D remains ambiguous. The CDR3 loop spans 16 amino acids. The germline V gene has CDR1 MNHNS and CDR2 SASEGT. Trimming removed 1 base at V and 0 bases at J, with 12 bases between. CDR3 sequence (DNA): TGTGCCAGCAGTGAAGGTGCTGGCGACTCTAACTATGGCTACACCTTC. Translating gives CASSEGAGDSNYGYTF.